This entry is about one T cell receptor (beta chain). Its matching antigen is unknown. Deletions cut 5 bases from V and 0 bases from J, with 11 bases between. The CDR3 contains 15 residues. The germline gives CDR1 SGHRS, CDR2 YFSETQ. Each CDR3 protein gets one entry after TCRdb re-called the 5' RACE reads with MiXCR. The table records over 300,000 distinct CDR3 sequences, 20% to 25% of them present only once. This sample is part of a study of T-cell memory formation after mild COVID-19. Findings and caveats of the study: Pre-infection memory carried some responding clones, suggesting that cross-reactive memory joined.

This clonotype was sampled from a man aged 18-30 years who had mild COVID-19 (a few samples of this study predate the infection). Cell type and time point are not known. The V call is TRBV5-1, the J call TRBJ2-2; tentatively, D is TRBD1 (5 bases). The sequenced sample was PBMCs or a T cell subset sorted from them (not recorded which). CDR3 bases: TGCGCCAGCAGATTAGGACATTCGAACACCGGGGAGCTGTTTTTT. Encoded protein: CASRLGHSNTGELFF.